This TCR beta chain is from a study of blood T cell repertoires in COVID-19. Study overall: T cells, B-cell-depleted T cells, or PBMCs supplied cDNA or gDNA.

Per the germline V gene, CDR1 is LGHNA and CDR2 is YNFKEQ. The CDR3 sequence is 16 residues long. With 0 bases removed from V and 5 bases from J, the gap between germline ends came to 16 bases. Sequencing was performed with immunoSEQ multiplex PCR; in TCRdb, only in-frame clones are kept and a portion is missing. The table records about 36,000 clones, around four fifths of them present only once. Sequences were obtained from peripheral blood. The sequence came from a human donor in a cohort sampled during active COVID-19. The chain employs TRBV4-2 and TRBJ1-1; D possibly corresponds to TRBD1 (5 bases). CDR3 sequence reads: CASSQDHAGRGTEAFF. The DNA of the CDR3 is TGTGCCAGCAGCCAAGATCATGCAGGGCGGGGGACTGAAGCTTTCTTT.